This T cell receptor beta chain emerged from a study of blood T cell repertoires in COVID-19. In the study overall: The United States, Italy and Spain were the sources of the acute and convalescent COVID-19 samples. Sources were T cells, B-cell-depleted T cells, or PBMCs; the material itself was cDNA or gDNA.

In Cohort 3, a recovered donor had either two negative PCRs, clearance, or symptom resolution. In this sample, this clone turned up many times. Sequencing was performed with immunoSEQ multiplex PCR; in TCRdb, only in-frame clones are kept and a portion is missing. The table includes around 400,000 clones, over 80% detected once. The sequenced sample was PBMCs or T cells enriched from blood (not recorded which). The receptor comes from a woman aged 45-59 years who had recovered from COVID-19.

CDR3 region: CASRKSRGSSGNTIYF. Written as DNA, the CDR3 is TGTGCCAGTAGGAAATCCAGGGGGAGCTCTGGAAACACCATATATTTT. V is TRBV19 and J is TRBJ1-3; 7 bases match TRBD1. Germline-derived CDR1 and CDR2 are LNHDA and SQIVND (reference sequence). This CDR3 spans 16 amino acids. The J segment lost 0 bases and the V segment lost 6 bases, leaving 8 bases of the junction unmatched.